The 30 T cell receptor beta chains reported below all come from one sample, sequenced in a study of T cell clones after liver transplantation (dated by TCRdb to 2018 to 2020). Library method: the immunoSEQ multiplex PCR assay. The table was pulled from immuneACCESS by TCRdb, which kept in-frame rearrangements only. Such tables lose some clones; where checked, under half of the loss comes from unresolved V genes, and the rest has no known cause. In all, the sample holds roughly 62,000 clones, and 70% of those were seen once. Over 2.5% of the sample is in the top ten clones. Material: CD4+ T cells from blood, obtained at the approximately 15-month timepoint. The receptors shown here come from a human patient who received a liver transplant. Some T cells may have been brought in with the graft after a transplant.

The chain recombines TRBV5-1 with TRBJ2-2; 7 positions agree with TRBD1. The germline CDR1 and CDR2 sequences are SGHRS and YFSETQ. The CDR3 totals 14 residues. Unmatched junction bases numbered 4, after V lost 2 bases and J lost 6 bases. As DNA, the CDR3 is TGCGCCAGCAGCTTCTTCAGGGGGTCCGGGGAGCTGTTTTTT. Encoded protein: CASSFFRGSGELFF.

The V gene is TRBV6-1, the J gene TRBJ2-7; the D gene is possibly TRBD2 (6 bases). The germline CDR1 and CDR2 sequences are MNHNS and SASEGT. This CDR3 spans 12 amino acids. V shed 3 bases and J shed 5 bases, with 8 bases lying between them. The CDR3 DNA is TGTGCCAGCAGTGAGTCGGGGGACGAGCAGTACGTC. Its translation: CASSESGDEQYV.

This chain uses TRBV11-3 with TRBJ2-3; TRBD1 matches 7 bases. CDR1 and CDR2 (germline): SGHNT, YENEEA. This CDR3 has 16 amino acids. Trimming removed 2 bases from V and 2 bases from J; junction bases left unmatched: 7. The CDR3 here is CASSLMTGLNTDTQYF. In nucleotides, the CDR3 is TGTGCCAGCAGCTTAATGACAGGGCTGAACACAGATACGCAGTATTTT.

The chain carries TRBV19 and TRBJ1-1; the D is unclear. The CDR3 sequence is 14 residues long. Germline V gene sequence: CDR1 LNHDA, CDR2 SQIVND (reference sequence). V lost 5 bases, J lost 4 bases, and 14 bases lay in between. CDR3 region: CASSLLVGSTEAFF. Here the CDR3 DNA reads TGTGCCAGTAGTTTACTCGTAGGTAGCACTGAAGCTTTCTTT.

J is TRBJ2-3 and V is TRBV5-1, with D perhaps assigned TRBD1 or TRBD2 (5 bases each). This CDR3 contains 13 residues. Germline CDR1 is SGHRS and CDR2 is YFSETQ. The germline V and J ends were trimmed by 0 bases and 5 bases, with 7 bases remaining between them. In DNA, the CDR3 is TGCGCCAGCAGCTTGGAGGGGAGAGATACGCAGTATTTT. Residues: CASSLEGRDTQYF.

The chain uses TRBV29-1 and TRBJ1-3; D unresolved. The CDR3 has 15 residues. Trimming removed 4 bases from V and 0 bases from J, with 13 bases in between. CDR1 SQVTM and CDR2 ANQGSEA come from the germline V gene. The CDR3 spells CSVAEPSASGNTIYF. CDR3 coding DNA: TGCAGCGTTGCGGAGCCTTCCGCCTCTGGAAACACCATATATTTT.

The V gene is TRBV7-2, the J gene TRBJ1-3, with a weak D call TRBD1 (6 bases). Trimming left V 4 bases short and J 2 bases short, with 9 bases between. Germline V lookup: CDR1 SGHTA, CDR2 FQGNSA. The CDR3 runs 14 residues. The DNA for the CDR3 is TGTGCCAGCAGCTCACAGGGTACTGGAAACACCATATATTTT. The encoded protein is CASSSQGTGNTIYF. The variable domain in full, with the rest retrieved from reference TRBV7-2 and TRBJ1-3, is GAGVSQSPSNKVTEKGKDVELRCDPISGHTALYWYRQSLGQGLEFLIYFQGNSAPDKSGLPSDRFSAERTGGSVSTLTIQRTQQEDSAVYLCASSSQGTGNTIYFGEGSWLTVV.

CDR3 sequence (DNA): TGCGCCAGCAGCTTGGGGACTACAGGGGCTGGAAACACCATATATTTT. This codes for CASSLGTTGAGNTIYF. V is TRBV5-1 and J is TRBJ1-3; 7 bases match TRBD1. The CDR3 runs to 16 residues. J gave up 2 bases and V 0 bases, and 5 bases lay outside the gene matches. Germline CDR1 reads SGHRS; CDR2 reads YFSETQ.

The chain carries TRBV11-3 and TRBJ2-1, with a weak D call TRBD2 (7 bases). The CDR3 is 15 amino acids. Germline loops: CDR1 SGHNT, CDR2 YENEEA. V lost 5 bases, J lost 6 bases, and 17 bases lay in between. CDR3: CASSPSDGGANEQFF. In nucleotides, the CDR3 is TGTGCCAGCAGCCCCTCTGATGGGGGGGCCAATGAGCAGTTCTTC.

The V call is TRBV19, the J call TRBJ2-5; no definite D call. Looked up from germline, CDR1 is LNHDA and CDR2 is SQIVND (reference sequence). The CDR3 loop spans 16 amino acids. V lost 5 bases and J lost 1, with 17 bases in between. CDR3 region: CASSLRGGSAQETQYF. The CDR3 bases are TGTGCCAGTAGTTTAAGAGGTGGTTCGGCCCAAGAGACCCAGTACTTC.

This clone was counted many times. The V and J genes are TRBV6-1 and TRBJ2-7, with 12 bases identical to TRBD1. This CDR3 spans 15 amino acids. Germline V gene data show CDR1 as MNHNS and CDR2 as SASEGT. V lost 6 bases, J lost 4 bases, and 7 bases stayed unmatched. CDR3 DNA: TGTGCCAGCAGCTCACCGGGACAGGGGGCGTACGAGCAGTACTTC. This sequence encodes CASSSPGQGAYEQYF.

The V call is TRBV2, the J call TRBJ2-5, with D possibly matching TRBD2 (6 bases). The length of the CDR3 is 15 residues. CDR1 is SNHLY, CDR2 FYNNEI, per germline. The germline V and J ends were trimmed by 2 bases and 1 base, with 11 bases remaining between them. CDR3 region: CASSENTGLQETQYF. In DNA form, the CDR3 reads TGTGCCAGCAGTGAAAATACGGGACTCCAAGAGACCCAGTACTTC.

This clone was seen more than once but under ten times. The chain recombines TRBV6-5 with TRBJ2-5; 7 positions agree with TRBD2. The V gene end was trimmed by 8 bases and the J gene end by 5 bases; junction bases not matched to a gene: 14. This CDR3 comprises 15 residues. CDR1 is MNHEY and CDR2 is SVGAGI in the germline V gene. The CDR3 nucleotides are TGTGCCAGCCATACCTTTGGGGGGGAGGAGGAGACCCAGTACTTC. This gives the protein CASHTFGGEEETQYF.

The V call is TRBV20-1, the J call TRBJ1-2, with 8 bases identical to TRBD1. This CDR3 is 11 amino acids long. Germline assignment: CDR1 DFQATT and CDR2 SNEGSKA (reference sequence). The V and J ends lost 5 bases and 6 bases, in that order; junction bases with no gene match: 2. This chain's CDR3 is CSAEDRDGYTF. The CDR3 bases are TGCAGTGCTGAGGACAGGGATGGCTACACCTTC.

This clone was observed a few times. The rearrangement links TRBV29-1 to TRBJ2-1; D gene uncertain. In germline, CDR1 is SQVTM, CDR2 ANQGSEA. This CDR3 comprises 10 residues. V lost 7 bases and J 7 bases, leaving 8 bases between the germline ends. The CDR3 coding sequence is TGCAGCGGGTGGTTGAATGAGCAGTTCTTC. It codes for CSGWLNEQFF.

V and J are TRBV7-8 and TRBJ2-1; D possibly corresponds to TRBD2 (6 bases). V was pared by 1 base and J by 6 bases, with 13 bases between. This CDR3 comprises 15 residues. The germline V gene has CDR1 SGHVS and CDR2 FQNEAQ. CDR3 protein: CASSLVLGSRNEQFF. DNA of the CDR3: TGTGCCAGCAGCTTAGTTCTCGGGAGTCGCAATGAGCAGTTCTTC.

V and J are TRBV12-5 and TRBJ2-5; TRBD1 aligns across 7 bases. CDR1 is LGHNT, CDR2 FRNRAP, per germline. The CDR3 is 14 amino acids. The V and J ends lost 5 bases and 7 bases, in that order; junction bases with no gene match: 10. The CDR3 loop is CASGPSGTDGTQYF. In DNA form, the CDR3 reads TGTGCTAGTGGTCCTTCCGGGACAGACGGGACCCAGTACTTC. The full variable domain, in which reference TRBV12-5 and TRBJ2-5 provide the parts outside the CDR3, is DARVTQTPRHKVTEMGQEVTMRCQPILGHNTVFWYRQTMMQGLELLAYFRNRAPLDDSGMPKDRFSAEMPDATLATLKIQPSEPRDSAVYFCASGPSGTDGTQYFGPGTRLLVL.

The CDR3: CASSAGQGSTGELFF. In nucleotides, the CDR3 is TGTGCCAGCAGTGCGGGACAGGGAAGCACCGGGGAGCTGTTTTTT. The chain carries TRBV6-1 and TRBJ2-2; TRBD1 matches at 9 bases. CDR3 length equals 15 residues. CDR1 and CDR2 (germline): MNHNS, SASEGT. V lost 4 bases and J lost 4; bases outside the gene matches: 4.

The chain recombines TRBV5-1 with TRBJ2-1; D is perhaps TRBD2 (6 bases). Germline-derived CDR1 and CDR2 are SGHRS and YFSETQ. Trimming pared 2 bases from V and 8 bases from J, leaving 14 bases between. The length of the CDR3 is 14 residues. The CDR3 region has the DNA TGCGCCAGCAGCTTCGGGAGCCCGATGGATGAGCAGTTCTTC. It is translated as CASSFGSPMDEQFF.

The V gene is TRBV13, the J gene TRBJ2-1; 7 bases are shared with TRBD2. CDR1 is PRHDT and CDR2 is FYEKMQ in the germline V gene (reference sequence). Trimming cost V 5 bases and J 4 bases; bases outside gene matches: 11. The CDR3 is 16 amino acids. The CDR3 DNA reads TGTGCCAGCAGCCCAGCTAGCGGAACCATTTACAATGAGCAGTTCTTC. It encodes CASSPASGTIYNEQFF.

The table lists this clone with a few counts. The CDR3 sequence is CASSRSGDTQYF. The DNA for the CDR3 is TGTGCCAGCTCAAGATCCGGGGATACGCAGTATTTT. The chain carries TRBV18 and TRBJ2-3; D is unresolved. Germline lookup yields CDR1 KGHSH and CDR2 LQKENI. The CDR3 runs 12 residues. The V and J ends lost 5 bases and 6 bases respectively, with 9 bases between them.

The CDR3 loop is CASRRDRVTDTQYF. The CDR3 coding sequence is TGTGCCAGCAGAAGGGACAGGGTCACAGATACGCAGTATTTT. The chain couples TRBV6-5 to TRBJ2-3; 9 positions agree with TRBD1. CDR1 MNHEY and CDR2 SVGAGI come from the germline V gene. The CDR3 runs to 14 residues. V was clipped by 6 bases and J by 2 bases; unmatched bases: 3.

The rearrangement links TRBV7-2 to TRBJ2-1, with D perhaps matching TRBD2 (5 bases). This CDR3 has 18 residues. Trimming cost V 0 bases and J 4 bases, with 19 bases left between them. Germline CDR1 is SGHTA and CDR2 is FQGNSA. CDR3 DNA: TGTGCCAGCAGCTTAGCGGGGATGGGAGCCGGGCCTTACAATGAGCAGTTCTTC. It specifies CASSLAGMGAGPYNEQFF.

The rearrangement joins TRBV6-6 to TRBJ1-5; perhaps TRBD1 as D (6 bases). This CDR3 comprises 16 residues. V lost 7 bases, J lost 3 bases, and 19 bases lay in between. Looked up from germline, CDR1 is MNHNY and CDR2 is SVGAGI (reference sequence). CDR3 residues: CASISHTGTTNQPQHF. Written as DNA, the CDR3 is TGTGCCAGCATTTCTCACACAGGGACTACCAATCAGCCCCAGCATTTT.

V gene TRBV14 combines with J gene TRBJ2-1, with no clear D. V was shortened by 0 bases and J by 6 bases, with 3 bases between the two germline ends. CDR1 is SGHDN and CDR2 is FVKESK in the germline V gene. CDR3 size: 12 residues. CDR3 sequence (DNA): TGTGCCAGCAGCCAAGATAGCAATGAGCAGTTCTTC. Residues: CASSQDSNEQFF.

The gene calls are TRBV5-1 and TRBJ2-7; D ambiguous. The CDR3 is 12 amino acids. CDR1 and CDR2 (germline): SGHRS, YFSETQ. V was trimmed by 0 bases and J by 3 bases, leaving 4 bases between them. Here the CDR3 reads CASSLDRYEQYF. The CDR3, as DNA: TGCGCCAGCAGCTTGGACCGCTACGAGCAGTACTTC.

J is TRBJ2-5 and V is TRBV5-1, with D perhaps matching TRBD1 (6 bases). There are 14 residues in the CDR3. V dropped 4 bases and J dropped 2 bases, with 12 bases sitting between them. Germline-derived CDR1 and CDR2 are SGHRS and YFSETQ. Here the CDR3 reads CASSASTGQETQYF. The CDR3 coding sequence is TGCGCCAGCAGCGCGTCGACAGGTCAAGAGACCCAGTACTTC. The whole variable domain, filled in from reference TRBV5-1 and TRBJ2-5, reads KAGVTQTPRYLIKTRGQQVTLSCSPISGHRSVSWYQQTPGQGLQFLFEYFSETQRNKGNFPGRFSGRQFSNSRSEMNVSTLELGDSALYLCASSASTGQETQYFGPGTRLLVL.

This clone was detected only once. This sequence joins TRBV5-6 and TRBJ2-1; TRBD1 might be the D (5 bases). Germline V gene sequence: CDR1 SGHDT, CDR2 YYEEEE. CDR3 length: 12 amino acids. V was pared by 1 base and J by 10 bases, with 9 bases between. The DNA for the CDR3 is TGTGCCAGCAGCTTGACAGGACAAGAGCAGTTCTTC. As protein: CASSLTGQEQFF.

The J gene is TRBJ2-5, the V gene TRBV7-2, with D unclear. The CDR3 contains 16 residues. Germline CDR1 SGHTA, CDR2 FQGNSA. V lost 5 bases, J lost 2 bases, and 18 bases lay in between. The CDR3 sequence: CASSPLKRTVQETQYF. CDR3 bases: TGTGCCAGCAGCCCACTTAAACGGACGGTACAAGAGACCCAGTACTTC.

This clone has ten or more counts. This rearrangement joins TRBV5-1 to TRBJ1-3; D perhaps matches TRBD1 (5 bases). With 0 bases removed from V and 2 bases from J, the gap between germline ends came to 9 bases. This CDR3 spans 15 amino acids. CDR1 is SGHRS, CDR2 YFSETQ, per germline. The CDR3 reads CASSLDGRAGNTIYF. The CDR3 region has the DNA TGCGCCAGCAGCTTGGACGGCAGGGCTGGAAACACCATATATTTT. Looking up the rest from reference TRBV5-1 and TRBJ1-3 gives the full variable domain: KAGVTQTPRYLIKTRGQQVTLSCSPISGHRSVSWYQQTPGQGLQFLFEYFSETQRNKGNFPGRFSGRQFSNSRSEMNVSTLELGDSALYLCASSLDGRAGNTIYFGEGSWLTVV.